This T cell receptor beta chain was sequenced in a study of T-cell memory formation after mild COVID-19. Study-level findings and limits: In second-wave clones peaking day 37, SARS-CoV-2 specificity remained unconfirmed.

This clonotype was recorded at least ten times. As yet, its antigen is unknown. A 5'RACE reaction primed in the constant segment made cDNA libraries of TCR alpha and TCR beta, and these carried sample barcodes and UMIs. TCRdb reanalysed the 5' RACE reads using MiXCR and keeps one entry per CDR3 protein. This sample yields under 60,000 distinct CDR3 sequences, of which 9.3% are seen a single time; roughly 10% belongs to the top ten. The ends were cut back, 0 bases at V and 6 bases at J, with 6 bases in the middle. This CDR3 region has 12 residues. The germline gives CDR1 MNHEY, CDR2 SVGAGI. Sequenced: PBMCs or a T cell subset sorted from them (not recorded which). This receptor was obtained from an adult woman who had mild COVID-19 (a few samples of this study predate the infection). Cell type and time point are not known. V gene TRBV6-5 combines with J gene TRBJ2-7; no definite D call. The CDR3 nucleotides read TGTGCCAGCAGTTACTCGAAAGGCGAGCAGTACTTC. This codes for CASSYSKGEQYF.